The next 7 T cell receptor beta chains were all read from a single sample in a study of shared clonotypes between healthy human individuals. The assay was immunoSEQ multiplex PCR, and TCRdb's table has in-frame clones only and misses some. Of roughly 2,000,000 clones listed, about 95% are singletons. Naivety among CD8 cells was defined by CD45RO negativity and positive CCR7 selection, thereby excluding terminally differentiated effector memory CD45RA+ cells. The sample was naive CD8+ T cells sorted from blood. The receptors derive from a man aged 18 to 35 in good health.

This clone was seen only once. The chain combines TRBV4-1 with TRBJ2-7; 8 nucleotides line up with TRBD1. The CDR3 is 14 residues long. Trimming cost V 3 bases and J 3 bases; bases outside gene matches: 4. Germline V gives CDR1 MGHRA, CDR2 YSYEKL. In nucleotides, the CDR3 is TGCGCCAGCAGCCACCTAGGACAGGGCTACGAGCAGTACTTC. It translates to CASSHLGQGYEQYF.

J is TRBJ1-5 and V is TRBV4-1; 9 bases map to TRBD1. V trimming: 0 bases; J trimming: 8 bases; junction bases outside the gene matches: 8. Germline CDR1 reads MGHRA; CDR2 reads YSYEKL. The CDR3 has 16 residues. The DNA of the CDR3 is TGCGCCAGCAGCCAAGATGGGACAGGGTTTCGGGAGCCCCAGCATTTT. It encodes CASSQDGTGFREPQHF.

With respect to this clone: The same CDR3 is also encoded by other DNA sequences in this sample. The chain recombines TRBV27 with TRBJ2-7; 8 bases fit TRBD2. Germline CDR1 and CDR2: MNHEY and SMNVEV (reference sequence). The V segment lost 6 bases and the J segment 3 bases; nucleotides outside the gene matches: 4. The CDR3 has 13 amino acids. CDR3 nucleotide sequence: TGTGCCAGCAGCCCCAGCGGGAGCTACGAGCAGTACTTC. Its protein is CASSPSGSYEQYF.

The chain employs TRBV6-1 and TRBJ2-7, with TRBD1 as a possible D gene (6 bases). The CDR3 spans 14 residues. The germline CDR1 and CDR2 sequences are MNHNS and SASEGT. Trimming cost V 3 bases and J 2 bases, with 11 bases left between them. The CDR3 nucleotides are TGTGCCAGCAGTGAGTACAGGGATCCCTACGAGCAGTACTTC. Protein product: CASSEYRDPYEQYF.

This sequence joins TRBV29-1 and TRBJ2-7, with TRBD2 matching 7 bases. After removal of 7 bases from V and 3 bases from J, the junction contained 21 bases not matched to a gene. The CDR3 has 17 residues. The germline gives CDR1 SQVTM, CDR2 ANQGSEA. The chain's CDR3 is CSAGRIAGREKDYEQYF. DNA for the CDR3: TGCAGCGCCGGACGGATCGCTGGGCGGGAGAAGGACTACGAGCAGTACTTC.

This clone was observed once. The CDR3, as DNA: TGTGCCAGCAGCGCCCCTGGAAGTTACACTGAAGCTTTCTTT. It is translated as CASSAPGSYTEAFF. This chain links TRBV9 with TRBJ1-1; unclear D gene. The CDR3 is made up of 14 amino acids. Germline V CDR1 and CDR2: SGDLS, YYNGEE. V was clipped by 3 bases and J by 3 bases, with 12 bases between them.

CDR3: CASSPPPVGQTYEQYF. CDR3 in DNA: TGTGCCAGCTCACCCCCTCCGGTGGGACAAACCTACGAGCAGTACTTC. This chain connects TRBV18 to TRBJ2-7, with a weak D call TRBD1 (6 bases). The germline V and J ends were trimmed by 3 bases and 2 bases, with 17 bases remaining between them. Germline CDR1 is KGHSH and CDR2 is LQKENI. The CDR3 has 16 amino acids.